Shown below are 19 T cell receptor beta chains from a single sample sequenced in a study of T cell changes during pregnancy in multiple sclerosis. Here immunoSEQ multiplex PCR was the method, and the copy in TCRdb shows in-frame clones only, minus some. The data show some 30,000 clones, with 89% seen just once and around 7% held by the top ten. Sample: CD8+ T cells from peripheral blood mononuclear cells, taken after pregnancy. These receptors came from a female donor with multiple sclerosis, enrolled in a pregnancy study.

The chain has TRBV28 and TRBJ1-4; a weak D match, TRBD1 (5 bases). CDR3 length equals 18 residues. CDR1 MDHEN and CDR2 SYDVKM come from the germline V gene. The V and J ends lost 6 bases and 8 bases respectively, with 28 bases between them. Written as DNA, the CDR3 is TGTGCCAGCAGGACAATTGGGGGAGGATTCGTCGCAGGGGAAAAACTGTTTTTT. Translated: CASRTIGGGFVAGEKLFF.

V and J are TRBV2 and TRBJ2-1; TRBD1 might be the D (5 bases). The CDR3 covers 18 residues. V was cut by 2 bases and J by 0 bases, with 17 bases left in between. CDR1 is SNHLY and CDR2 is FYNNEI in the germline V gene. This CDR3 is CASSEYQGTYSSYNEQFF. CDR3 nucleotides: TGTGCCAGCAGTGAATATCAGGGTACCTACAGCTCCTACAATGAGCAGTTCTTC.

The chain is built from TRBV27 and TRBJ1-4; D unresolved. V gave up 4 bases and J gave up 1 base, with 7 bases separating them. The CDR3 runs to 14 residues. The V gene's germline CDR1 is MNHEY and CDR2 SMNVEV (reference sequence). CDR3 nucleotide sequence: TGTGCCAGCAGTTCCCGAGGAACTAATGAAAAACTGTTTTTT. Its protein product is CASSSRGTNEKLFF.

This clone was counted once. This chain joins TRBV19 and TRBJ2-1, with 9 positions matching TRBD2. The CDR3 consists of 15 residues. The junction had 5 bases not matched to a gene; V was cut back by 2 bases and J by 6 bases. CDR1 is LNHDA, CDR2 SQIVND, per germline (reference sequence). CDR3: CASSINSGGFNEQFF. DNA of the CDR3: TGTGCCAGTAGTATAAATAGCGGGGGTTTCAATGAGCAGTTCTTC.

The CDR3 DNA is TGTGCCAGCAGCTTTATTCCCTACGAGCAGTACTTC. This gives the protein CASSFIPYEQYF. The rearrangement uses TRBV5-6 and TRBJ2-7; the D is unclear. The length of the CDR3 is 12 residues. Germline CDR1 and CDR2: SGHDT and YYEEEE. Trimming pared 2 bases from V and 2 bases from J, leaving 5 bases between.

The chain uses TRBV5-6 and TRBJ1-5, with D possibly being TRBD1 (5 bases). V was trimmed by 1 base and J by 5 bases, leaving 10 bases between them. Germline V gene data show CDR1 as SGHDT and CDR2 as YYEEEE. The CDR3 runs 14 residues. CDR3 nucleotide sequence: TGTGCCAGCAGCTTGCTGGGGGGGGATCAGCCCCAGCATTTT. This codes for CASSLLGGDQPQHF. Using reference TRBV5-6 and TRBJ1-5 for the parts outside the CDR3, the full variable domain is DAGVTQSPTHLIKTRGQQVTLRCSPKSGHDTVSWYQQALGQGPQFIFQYYEEEERQRGNFPDRFSGHQFPNYSSELNVNALLLGDSALYLCASSLLGGDQPQHFGDGTRLSIL.

The rearrangement joins TRBV4-3 to TRBJ2-7; TRBD1 might be the D (7 bases). CDR3 length: 14 residues. V lost 0 bases and J 2 bases, leaving 8 bases between the germline ends. Per the germline V gene, CDR1 is LGHNA and CDR2 is YSLEER. CDR3 sequence reads: CASSQDRGAYEQYF. The CDR3 DNA sequence: TGCGCCAGCAGCCAAGACAGGGGGGCCTACGAGCAGTACTTC.

The genes are TRBV7-3 and TRBJ2-7, with 9 bases matching TRBD2. CDR1 and CDR2 from the germline V gene are SGHTA and FQGTGA. V lost 5 bases, J lost 1 base, and 12 bases stayed unmatched. There are 17 residues in the CDR3. The CDR3 sequence is CASSPSGSGSLSYEQYF. The CDR3 DNA follows: TGTGCCAGCAGCCCTTCGGGTAGCGGGAGTCTTTCCTACGAGCAGTACTTC. The full variable domain, rest sourced from reference TRBV7-3 and TRBJ2-7, is GAGVSQTPSNKVTEKGKYVELRCDPISGHTALYWYRQSLGQGPEFLIYFQGTGAADDSGLPNDRFFAVRPEGSVSTLKIQRTERGDSAVYLCASSPSGSGSLSYEQYFGPGTRLTVT.

The V call is TRBV30, the J call TRBJ2-7; TRBD2 might be the D (5 bases). The CDR3 is made up of 13 amino acids. CDR1 GTSNPN and CDR2 SVGIG come from the germline V gene (reference sequence). With 4 bases removed from V and 3 bases from J, the gap between germline ends came to 13 bases. The CDR3 coding sequence is TGTGCCTGGACTGGAGGATGGGGCTACGAGCAGTACTTC. Residues: CAWTGGWGYEQYF. The variable domain in full, completed from reference TRBV30 and TRBJ2-7, reads SQTIHQWPATLVQPVGSPLSLECTVEGTSNPNLYWYRQAAGRGLQLLFYSVGIGQISSEVPQNLSASRPQDRQFILSSKKLLLSDSGFYLCAWTGGWGYEQYFGPGTRLTVT.

V usage is TRBV6-5 and J usage is TRBJ1-2; no definite D call. Germline V gives CDR1 MNHEY, CDR2 SVGAGI. This CDR3 spans 14 amino acids. V was clipped by 0 bases and J by 4 bases, with 9 bases between them. CDR3 sequence (DNA): TGTGCCAGCAGTTACTCGATGGAGGGCTATGGCTACACCTTC. Protein sequence: CASSYSMEGYGYTF.

As regards this clone: The junction does not match germline at one end; this may be a read error. The genes are TRBV15 and TRBJ1-2, with 12 bases aligning to TRBD1. The CDR3 runs 14 residues. In germline, CDR1 is LNHNV, CDR2 YYDKDF (reference sequence). CDR3 sequence: CATSREGTGGGYTF. The CDR3, as DNA: TGTGCCACCAGCCGAGAGGGGACAGGGGGCGGCTACACCTTC.

The V call is TRBV19, the J call TRBJ2-1; 13 bases map to TRBD2. The CDR3 runs to 15 residues. J gave up 5 bases and V 10 bases, and 8 bases lay outside the gene matches. The germline gives CDR1 LNHDA, CDR2 SQIVND (reference sequence). In DNA, the CDR3 is TGTGCCACCTCGAGGGGGACTAGCGGGAACAATGAGCAGTTCTTC. The encoded protein is CATSRGTSGNNEQFF. The full variable domain, its missing parts supplied by reference TRBV19 and TRBJ2-1, is DGGITQSPKYLFRKEGQNVTLSCEQNLNHDAMYWYRQDPGQGLRLIYYSQIVNDFQKGDIAEGYSVSREKKESFPLTVTSAQKNPTAFYLCATSRGTSGNNEQFFGPGTRLTVL.

This sequence joins TRBV5-1 and TRBJ2-5; D not resolved. This CDR3 has 12 residues. V was cut by 3 bases and J by 3 bases, with 6 bases left in between. The V gene's germline CDR1 is SGHRS and CDR2 YFSETQ. The CDR3 protein is CASSYMEETQYF. CDR3 coding DNA: TGCGCCAGCAGCTACATGGAAGAGACCCAGTACTTC.

This clone is categorized as medium-sized. The gene calls are TRBV7-9 and TRBJ2-7, with 8 nucleotides matching TRBD2. The CDR3 is 11 amino acids. Germline V lookup: CDR1 SEHNR, CDR2 FQNEAQ (reference sequence). The V and J ends lost 8 bases and 7 bases, in that order; junction bases with no gene match: 4. The CDR3 DNA reads TGTGCCAGCGAGCGGGAGAGGGAGCAGTACTTC. Translated, it gives CASEREREQYF.

In DNA, the CDR3 is TGTGCCAGCAGCTTGAACGGGGCGGGGGAAAAACTGTTTTTT. Amino acids: CASSLNGAGEKLFF. The chain joins TRBV5-6 to TRBJ1-4; the D gene is possibly TRBD1 (5 bases). The V end lost 1 base, the J end lost 8 bases, and 12 bases lay between the germline ends. Germline V gene data show CDR1 as SGHDT and CDR2 as YYEEEE. The CDR3 loop spans 14 amino acids. Filled out from reference TRBV5-6 and TRBJ1-4, the complete variable domain reads DAGVTQSPTHLIKTRGQQVTLRCSPKSGHDTVSWYQQALGQGPQFIFQYYEEEERQRGNFPDRFSGHQFPNYSSELNVNALLLGDSALYLCASSLNGAGEKLFFGSGTQLSVL.

The chain is built from TRBV2 and TRBJ2-7, with no clear D. The CDR3 covers 12 residues. Germline-derived CDR1 and CDR2 are SNHLY and FYNNEI. Trimming left V 0 bases short and J 3 bases short, with 3 bases between. The CDR3: CASSEANYEQYF. The DNA of the CDR3 is TGTGCCAGCAGTGAAGCCAACTACGAGCAGTACTTC.

The genes are TRBV7-9 and TRBJ2-1; 8 nucleotides match TRBD2. The CDR3 contains 16 residues. With 6 bases clipped from V and 8 bases from J, the junction kept 15 bases outside the gene matches. Germline CDR1 is SEHNR and CDR2 is FQNEAQ (reference sequence). CDR3 coding DNA: TGTGCCAGCAGGCCACCTCAAGCGGGAGTCAAAGATGAGCAGTTCTTC. As protein: CASRPPQAGVKDEQFF.

The V and J genes are TRBV2 and TRBJ2-7; TRBD2 matches at 11 bases. V shed 7 bases, J shed 5 bases, and the junction held 10 bases outside the gene matches. Germline-derived CDR1 and CDR2 are SNHLY and FYNNEI. This CDR3 is built from 15 residues. Here the CDR3 DNA reads TGTGCCAGCAAGGATGGTAGCGGGAGGGCCCACGAGCAGTACTTC. Protein product: CASKDGSGRAHEQYF.

This chain links TRBV4-1 with TRBJ1-2; 8 bases match TRBD1. V trimming: 3 bases; J trimming: 7 bases; junction bases outside the gene matches: 4. Germline values: CDR1 MGHRA, CDR2 YSYEKL. The CDR3 has 13 residues. The CDR3 is CASSQGTGGGYTF. Here the CDR3 DNA reads TGCGCCAGCAGCCAGGGGACAGGAGGTGGCTACACCTTC.